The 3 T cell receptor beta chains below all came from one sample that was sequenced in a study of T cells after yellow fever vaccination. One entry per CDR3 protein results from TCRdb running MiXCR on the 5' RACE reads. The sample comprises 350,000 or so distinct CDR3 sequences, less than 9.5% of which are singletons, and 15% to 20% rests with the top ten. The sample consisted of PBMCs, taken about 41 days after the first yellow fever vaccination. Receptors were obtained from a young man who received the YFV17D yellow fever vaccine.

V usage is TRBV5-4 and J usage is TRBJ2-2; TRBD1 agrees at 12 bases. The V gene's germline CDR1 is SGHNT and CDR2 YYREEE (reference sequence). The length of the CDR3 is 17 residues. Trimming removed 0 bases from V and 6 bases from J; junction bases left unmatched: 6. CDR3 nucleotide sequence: TGTGCCAGCAGCTTGGCAGGGACAGGGGGCGCGGCCGGGGAGCTGTTTTTT. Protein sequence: CASSLAGTGGAAGELFF.

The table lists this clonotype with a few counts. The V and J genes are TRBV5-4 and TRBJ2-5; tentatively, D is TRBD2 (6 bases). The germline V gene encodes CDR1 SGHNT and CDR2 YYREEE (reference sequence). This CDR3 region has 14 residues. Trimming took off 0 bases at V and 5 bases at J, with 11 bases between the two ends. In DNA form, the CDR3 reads TGTGCCAGCAGCTTGGCACTAGCTGGGGAGACCCAGTACTTC. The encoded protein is CASSLALAGETQYF.

The CDR3 region is CASSMGQTYQLNYGYTF. The CDR3 DNA is TGCGCCAGCAGCATGGGACAGACCTACCAACTTAACTATGGCTACACCTTC. The chain couples TRBV5-1 to TRBJ1-2; TRBD1 matches at 7 bases. After removal of 4 bases from V and 1 base from J, the junction contained 13 bases not matched to a gene. Germline lookup yields CDR1 SGHRS and CDR2 YFSETQ. This CDR3 has 17 residues.